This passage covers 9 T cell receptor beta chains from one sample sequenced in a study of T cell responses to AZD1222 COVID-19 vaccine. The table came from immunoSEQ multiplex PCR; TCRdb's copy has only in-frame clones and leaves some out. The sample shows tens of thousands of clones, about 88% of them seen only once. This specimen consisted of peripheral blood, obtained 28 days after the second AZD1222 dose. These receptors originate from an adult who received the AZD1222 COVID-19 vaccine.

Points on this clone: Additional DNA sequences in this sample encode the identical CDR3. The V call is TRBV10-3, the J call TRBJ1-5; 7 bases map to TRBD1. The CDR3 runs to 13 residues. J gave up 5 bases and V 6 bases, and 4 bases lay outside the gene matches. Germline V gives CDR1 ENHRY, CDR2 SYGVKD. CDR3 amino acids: CAISGTEDQPQHF. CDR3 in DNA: TGTGCCATCAGCGGGACAGAGGATCAGCCCCAGCATTTT.

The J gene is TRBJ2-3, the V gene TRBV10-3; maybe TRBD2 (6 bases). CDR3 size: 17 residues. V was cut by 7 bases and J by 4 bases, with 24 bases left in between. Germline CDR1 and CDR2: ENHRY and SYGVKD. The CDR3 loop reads CAITGGKGTGAADTQYF. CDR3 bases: TGTGCCATCACTGGCGGGAAAGGGACTGGGGCCGCAGATACGCAGTATTTT.

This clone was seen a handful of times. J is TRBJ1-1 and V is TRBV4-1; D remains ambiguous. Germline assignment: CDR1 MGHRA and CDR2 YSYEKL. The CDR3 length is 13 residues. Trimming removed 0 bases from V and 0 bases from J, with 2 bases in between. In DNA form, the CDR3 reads TGCGCCAGCAGCCAAGACCTGAACACTGAAGCTTTCTTT. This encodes CASSQDLNTEAFF.

CDR3 sequence (DNA): TGTGCCAGCAGCTCCCGCGTGGGGGGACTAGCGGGGTACGAGCAGTACTTC. Its translation: CASSSRVGGLAGYEQYF. J is TRBJ2-7 and V is TRBV7-9; 13 positions agree with TRBD2. Unmatched junction bases numbered 10, after V lost 4 bases and J lost 4 bases. Looked up from germline, CDR1 is SEHNR and CDR2 is FQNEAQ (reference sequence). The CDR3 covers 17 residues.

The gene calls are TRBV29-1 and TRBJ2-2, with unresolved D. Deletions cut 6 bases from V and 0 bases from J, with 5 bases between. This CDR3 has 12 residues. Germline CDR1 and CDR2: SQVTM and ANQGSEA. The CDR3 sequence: CSVRTNTGELFF. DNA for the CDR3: TGCAGCGTACGCACGAACACCGGGGAGCTGTTTTTT.

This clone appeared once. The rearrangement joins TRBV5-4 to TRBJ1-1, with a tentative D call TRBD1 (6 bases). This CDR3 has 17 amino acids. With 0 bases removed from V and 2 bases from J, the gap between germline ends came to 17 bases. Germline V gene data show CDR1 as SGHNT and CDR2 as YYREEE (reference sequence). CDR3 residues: CASSLEIGTGSNTEAFF. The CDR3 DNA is TGTGCCAGCAGCTTGGAGATCGGTACAGGGTCAAACACTGAAGCTTTCTTT.

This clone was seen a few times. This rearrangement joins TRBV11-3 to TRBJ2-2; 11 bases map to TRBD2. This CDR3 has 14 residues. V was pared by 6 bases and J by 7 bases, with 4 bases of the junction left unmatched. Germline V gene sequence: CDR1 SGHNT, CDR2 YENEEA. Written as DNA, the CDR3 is TGTGCCAGCAGTTCAGGACTAGCGGGCGGGGAGCTGTTTTTT. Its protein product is CASSSGLAGGELFF.

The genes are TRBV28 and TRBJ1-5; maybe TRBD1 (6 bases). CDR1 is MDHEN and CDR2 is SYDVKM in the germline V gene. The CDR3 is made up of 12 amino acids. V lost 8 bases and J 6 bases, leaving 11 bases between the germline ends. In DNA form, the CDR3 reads TGTGCCAGCGGGACATCGGTTCAGCCCCAGCATTTT. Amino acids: CASGTSVQPQHF.

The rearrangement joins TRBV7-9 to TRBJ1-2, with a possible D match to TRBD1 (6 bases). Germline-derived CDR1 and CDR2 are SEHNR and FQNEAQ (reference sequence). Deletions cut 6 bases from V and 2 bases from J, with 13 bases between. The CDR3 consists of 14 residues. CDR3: CASRPDRNNYGYTF. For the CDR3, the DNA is TGTGCCAGCAGACCGGACAGAAACAACTATGGCTACACCTTC.